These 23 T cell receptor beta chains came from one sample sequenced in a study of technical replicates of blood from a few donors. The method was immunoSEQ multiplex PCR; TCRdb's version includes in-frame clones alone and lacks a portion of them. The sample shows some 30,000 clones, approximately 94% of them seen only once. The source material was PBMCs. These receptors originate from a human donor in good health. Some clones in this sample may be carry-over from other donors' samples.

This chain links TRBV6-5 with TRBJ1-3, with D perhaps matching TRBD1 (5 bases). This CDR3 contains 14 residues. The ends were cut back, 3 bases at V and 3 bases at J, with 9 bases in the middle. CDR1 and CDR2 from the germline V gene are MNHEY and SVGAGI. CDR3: CASSYGGVGNTIYF. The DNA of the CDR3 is TGTGCCAGCAGTTATGGGGGGGTTGGAAACACCATATATTTT.

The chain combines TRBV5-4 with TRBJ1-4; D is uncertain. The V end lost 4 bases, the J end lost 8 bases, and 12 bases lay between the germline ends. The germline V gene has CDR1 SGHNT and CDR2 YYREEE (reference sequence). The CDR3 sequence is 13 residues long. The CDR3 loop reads CASSPPGSEKLFF. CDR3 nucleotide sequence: TGTGCCAGCAGCCCCCCCGGGAGCGAAAAACTGTTTTTT.

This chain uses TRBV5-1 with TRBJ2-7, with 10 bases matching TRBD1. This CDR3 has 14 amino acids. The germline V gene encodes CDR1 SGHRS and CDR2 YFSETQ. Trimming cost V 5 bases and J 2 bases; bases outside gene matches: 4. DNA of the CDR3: TGCGCCAGCAGGCGGGGGACAGGGGCCTACGAGCAGTACTTC. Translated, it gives CASRRGTGAYEQYF.

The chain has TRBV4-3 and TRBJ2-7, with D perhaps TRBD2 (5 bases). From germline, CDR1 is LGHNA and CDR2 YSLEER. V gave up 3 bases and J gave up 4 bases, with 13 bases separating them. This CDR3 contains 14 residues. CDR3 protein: CASSHPPGSYEQYF. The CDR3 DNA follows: TGCGCCAGCAGCCACCCCCCGGGGAGTTACGAGCAGTACTTC.

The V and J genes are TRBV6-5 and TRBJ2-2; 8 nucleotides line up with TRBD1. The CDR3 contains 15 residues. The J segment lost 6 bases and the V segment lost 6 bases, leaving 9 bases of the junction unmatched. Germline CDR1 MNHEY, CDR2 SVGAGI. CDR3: CASRSDREPPGELFF. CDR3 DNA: TGTGCCAGCAGGTCGGACAGGGAGCCCCCCGGGGAGCTGTTTTTT.

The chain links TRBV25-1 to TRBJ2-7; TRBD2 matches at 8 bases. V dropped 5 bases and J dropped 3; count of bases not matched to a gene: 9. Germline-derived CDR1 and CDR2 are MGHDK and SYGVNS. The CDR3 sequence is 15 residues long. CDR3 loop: CASSQGLAGVYEQYF. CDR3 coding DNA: TGTGCCAGCAGTCAAGGGCTAGCGGGTGTCTACGAGCAGTACTTC.

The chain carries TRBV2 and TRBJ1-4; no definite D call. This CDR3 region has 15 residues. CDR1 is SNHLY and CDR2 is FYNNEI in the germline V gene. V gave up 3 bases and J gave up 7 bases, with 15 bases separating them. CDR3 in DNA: TGTGCCAGCAGTGAGGTCCGGGGAATGGGTGAAAAACTGTTTTTT. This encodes CASSEVRGMGEKLFF. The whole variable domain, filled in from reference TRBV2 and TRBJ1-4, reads EPEVTQTPSHQVTQMGQEVILRCVPISNHLYFYWYRQILGQKVEFLVSFYNNEISEKSEIFDDQFSVERPDGSNFTLKIRSTKLEDSAMYFCASSEVRGMGEKLFFGSGTQLSVL.

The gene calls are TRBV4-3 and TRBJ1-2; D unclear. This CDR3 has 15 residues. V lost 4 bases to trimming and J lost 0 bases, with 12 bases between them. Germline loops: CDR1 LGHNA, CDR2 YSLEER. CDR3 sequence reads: CASSPRPQANYGYTF. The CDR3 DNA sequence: TGCGCCAGCAGCCCAAGGCCCCAGGCTAACTATGGCTACACCTTC.

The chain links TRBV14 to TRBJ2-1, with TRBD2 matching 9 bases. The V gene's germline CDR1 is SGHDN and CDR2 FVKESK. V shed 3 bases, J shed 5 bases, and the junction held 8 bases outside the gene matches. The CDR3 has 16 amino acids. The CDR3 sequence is CASSHLRLADNNEQFF. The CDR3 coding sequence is TGTGCCAGCAGCCATCTGAGACTAGCGGACAACAATGAGCAGTTCTTC.

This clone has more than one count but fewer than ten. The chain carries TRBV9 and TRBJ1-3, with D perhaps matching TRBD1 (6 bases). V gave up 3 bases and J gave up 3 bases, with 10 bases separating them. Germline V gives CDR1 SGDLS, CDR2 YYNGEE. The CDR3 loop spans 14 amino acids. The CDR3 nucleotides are TGTGCCAGCAGCGGAGGGGGATTTGGAAACACCATATATTTT. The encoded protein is CASSGGGFGNTIYF. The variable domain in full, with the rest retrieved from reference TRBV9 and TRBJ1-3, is DSGVTQTPKHLITATGQRVTLRCSPRSGDLSVYWYQQSLDQGLQFLIQYYNGEERAKGNILERFSAQQFPDLHSELNLSSLELGDSALYFCASSGGGFGNTIYFGEGSWLTVV.

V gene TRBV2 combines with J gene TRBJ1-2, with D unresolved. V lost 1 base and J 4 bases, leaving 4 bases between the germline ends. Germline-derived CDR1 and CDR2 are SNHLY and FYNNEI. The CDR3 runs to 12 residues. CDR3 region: CASSEVSYGYTF. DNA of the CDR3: TGTGCCAGCAGTGAAGTGAGCTATGGCTACACCTTC.

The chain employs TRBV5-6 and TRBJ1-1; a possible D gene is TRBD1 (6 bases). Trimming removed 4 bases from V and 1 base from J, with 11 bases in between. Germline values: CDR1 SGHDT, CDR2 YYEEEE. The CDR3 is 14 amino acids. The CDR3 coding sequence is TGTGCCAGCAGCCGATGGGACACGAACACTGAAGCTTTCTTT. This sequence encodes CASSRWDTNTEAFF.

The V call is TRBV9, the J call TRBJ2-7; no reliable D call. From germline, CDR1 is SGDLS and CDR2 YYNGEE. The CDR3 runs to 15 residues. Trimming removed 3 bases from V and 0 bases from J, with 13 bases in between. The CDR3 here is CASSANYWSSYEQYF. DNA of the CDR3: TGTGCCAGCAGCGCGAACTACTGGTCCTCCTACGAGCAGTACTTC.

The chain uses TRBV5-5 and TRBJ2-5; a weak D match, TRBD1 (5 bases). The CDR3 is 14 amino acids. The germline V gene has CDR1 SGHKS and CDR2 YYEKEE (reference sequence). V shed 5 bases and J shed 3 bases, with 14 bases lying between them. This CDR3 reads CASRIGVGEETQYF. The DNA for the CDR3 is TGTGCCAGCAGGATAGGGGTAGGGGAAGAGACCCAGTACTTC.

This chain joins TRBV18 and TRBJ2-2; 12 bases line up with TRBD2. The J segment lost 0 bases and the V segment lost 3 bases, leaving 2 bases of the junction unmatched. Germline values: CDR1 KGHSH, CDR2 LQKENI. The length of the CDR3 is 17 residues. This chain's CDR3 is CASSPWTSGTNTGELFF. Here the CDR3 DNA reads TGTGCCAGCTCACCCTGGACTAGCGGGACGAACACCGGGGAGCTGTTTTTT.

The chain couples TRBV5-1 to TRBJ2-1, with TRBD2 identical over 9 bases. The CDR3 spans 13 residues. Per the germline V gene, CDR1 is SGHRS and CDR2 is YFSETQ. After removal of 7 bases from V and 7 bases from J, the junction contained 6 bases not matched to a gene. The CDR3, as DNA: TGCGCCAGCGGGGCGGGGGGGCGAAATGAGCAGTTCTTC. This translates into CASGAGGRNEQFF.

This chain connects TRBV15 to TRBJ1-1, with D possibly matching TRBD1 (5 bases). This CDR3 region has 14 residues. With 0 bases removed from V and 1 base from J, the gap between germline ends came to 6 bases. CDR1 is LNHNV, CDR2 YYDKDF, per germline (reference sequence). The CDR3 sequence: CATSREDRNTEAFF. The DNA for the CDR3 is TGTGCCACCAGCAGAGAAGACAGGAACACTGAAGCTTTCTTT.

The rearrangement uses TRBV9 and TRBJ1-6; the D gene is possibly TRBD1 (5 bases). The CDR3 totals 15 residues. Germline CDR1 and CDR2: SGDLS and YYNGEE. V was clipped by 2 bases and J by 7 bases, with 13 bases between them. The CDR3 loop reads CASSVTSGANSPLHF. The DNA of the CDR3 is TGTGCCAGCAGCGTCACCTCTGGGGCGAATTCACCCCTCCACTTT.

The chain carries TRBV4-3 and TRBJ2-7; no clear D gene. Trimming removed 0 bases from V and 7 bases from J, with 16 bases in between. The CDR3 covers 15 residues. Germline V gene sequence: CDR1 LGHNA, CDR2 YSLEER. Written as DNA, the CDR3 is TGCGCCAGCAGCCAAGAACGGCGGCTGTCTGGAGAGCAGTACTTC. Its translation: CASSQERRLSGEQYF.

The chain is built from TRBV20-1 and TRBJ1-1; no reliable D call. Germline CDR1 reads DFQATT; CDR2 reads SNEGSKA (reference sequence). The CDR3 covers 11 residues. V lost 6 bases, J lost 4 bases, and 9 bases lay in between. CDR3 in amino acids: CSAPESTEAFF. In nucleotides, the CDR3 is TGCAGTGCACCCGAGAGCACTGAAGCTTTCTTT.

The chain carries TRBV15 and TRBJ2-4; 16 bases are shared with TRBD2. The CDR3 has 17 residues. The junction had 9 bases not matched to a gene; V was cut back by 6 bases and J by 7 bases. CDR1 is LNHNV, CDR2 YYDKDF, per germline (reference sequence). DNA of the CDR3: TGTGCCACCAGGGGACTAGCGGGGGGGTGGAATAAGAACATTCAGTACTTC. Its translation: CATRGLAGGWNKNIQYF. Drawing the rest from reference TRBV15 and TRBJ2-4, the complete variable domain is DAMVIQNPRYQVTQFGKPVTLSCSQTLNHNVMYWYQQKSSQAPKLLFHYYDKDFNNEADTPDNFQSRRPNTSFCFLDIRSPGLGDTAMYLCATRGLAGGWNKNIQYFGAGTRLSVL.

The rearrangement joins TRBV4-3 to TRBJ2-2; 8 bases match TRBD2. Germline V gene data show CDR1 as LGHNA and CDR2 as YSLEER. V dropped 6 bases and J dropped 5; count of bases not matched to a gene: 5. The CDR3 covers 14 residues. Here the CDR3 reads CASRTSEETGELFF. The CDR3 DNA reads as TGCGCCAGCAGGACTAGCGAGGAGACCGGGGAGCTGTTTTTT.

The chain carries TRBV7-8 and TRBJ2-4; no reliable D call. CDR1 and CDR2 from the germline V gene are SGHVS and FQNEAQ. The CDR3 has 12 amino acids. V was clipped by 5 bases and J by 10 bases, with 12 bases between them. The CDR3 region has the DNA TGTGCCAGCAGCCCGAGGCGAGGAATTCAGTACTTC. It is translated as CASSPRRGIQYF.